Listed below are T cell receptor beta chains from one sample, sequenced in a study of somatic reversion in DOCK8 deficiency. TCRdb itself ran the multiplex PCR reads through MiXCR, one entry per CDR3 protein. This table has roughly 3,700 distinct CDR3 sequences, approximately 26% appearing once. The sequenced sample consisted of peripheral blood. The receptors shown here come from a human donor in good health. CDR3s include the opening cysteine and the closing phenylalanine or tryptophan. A D gene is named only where the DNA matches it firmly. Some rows mark clone size as missing; the rest say once, few, many or name a class of expanded clone.

abundance	j_gene	v_gene	d_gene	CDR3nt	CDR3aa
medium-sized	TRBJ2-6	TRBV30	TRBD1	TGTGCCTGGAGTAGGACAGGGGCCGGCTCTGGGGCCAACGTCCTGACTTTC	CAWSRTGAGSGANVLTF
medium-sized	TRBJ1-1	TRBV20-1	NA	TGCAGTGCCCATAAGGCGGCGAACACTGAAGCTTTCTTT	CSAHKAANTEAFF
few	TRBJ1-5	TRBV7-9	NA	TGTGCCAGCAGCTTAGCGCTGGGGGGCAATCAGCCCCAGCATTTT	CASSLALGGNQPQHF
medium-sized	TRBJ2-2	TRBV5-4	NA	TGTGCCAGCAGCTTGGTATGGGGGGAGCTGTTTTTT	CASSLVWGELFF
NA	TRBJ1-4	TRBV6-2/TRBV6-3	NA	TGTGCCAGCAGTTACGTTCTGGGGGTGGAAGAAAAACTGTTTTTT	CASSYVLGVEEKLFF
medium-sized	TRBJ1-2	TRBV19	NA	TGTGCCAGTACCCCTCCACAACAGGGCAACTATGGCTACACCTTC	CASTPPQQGNYGYTF
medium-sized	TRBJ1-3	TRBV10-3	NA	TGTGCCATCAGTGACGGGCCCCGCTCTGGAAACACCATATATTTT	CAISDGPRSGNTIYF
few	TRBJ1-3	TRBV14	NA	TGTGCCAGCAGCCCTGCACCGGCGGGAGGAAACACCATATATTTT	CASSPAPAGGNTIYF
NA	TRBJ1-2	TRBV21-1	NA	TGTGCCAGCAGCAAAAAATCCCCCAGCAGCTATGGCTACACCTTC	CASSKKSPSSYGYTF
medium-sized	TRBJ1-5	TRBV30	NA	TGTGCCTGGAGCGTCGGGGGCTTAGGTCATCAGCCCCAGCATTTT	CAWSVGGLGHQPQHF
medium-sized	TRBJ1-1	TRBV12-3/TRBV12-4	NA	TGTGCCAGCAGTCCTGGGACGGTGAACACTGAAGCTTTCTTT	CASSPGTVNTEAFF
medium-sized	TRBJ2-7	TRBV12-3/TRBV12-4	NA	TGTGCCAGCATGTCTGGGGGCCCCTTTAGGTACGAGCAGTACTTC	CASMSGGPFRYEQYF
few	TRBJ1-2	TRBV7-2	TRBD1	TGTGCCAGCAGCCCACGGACAGGAGGAAGATATGGCTACACCTTC	CASSPRTGGRYGYTF
NA	TRBJ2-7	TRBV20-1	TRBD1	TGCAGTGCTAGGGGGACAGGGCTCTACGAGCAGTACTTC	CSARGTGLYEQYF
NA	TRBJ1-1	TRBV2	NA	TGTGCAACAGCCGTCGGTGGGCGAAGGAACACTGAAGCTTTCTTT	CATAVGGRRNTEAFF
NA	TRBJ2-7	TRBV7-9	NA	TGTGCCAGCAGCTCCACCACTTCCCTCATCTACGAGCAGTACTTC	CASSSTTSLIYEQYF
few	TRBJ1-1	TRBV27	NA	TGTGCCAGCAGTTTAGGGGGAGGGCTGAACACTGAAGCTTTCTTT	CASSLGGGLNTEAFF
medium-sized	TRBJ1-3	TRBV30	NA	TGTGCCTGGAACGGGAACTCTGGAAACACCATATATTTT	CAWNGNSGNTIYF
NA	TRBJ2-7	TRBV2	NA	TGTGCCAGCAGGACAGATTCCTACGAGCAGTACTTC	CASRTDSYEQYF
medium-sized	TRBJ1-5	TRBV10-3	NA	TGTGCCATCAGTGAGTCGAGGGGGGATGGTCAGCCCCAGCATTTT	CAISESRGDGQPQHF
few	TRBJ2-1	TRBV10-3	NA	TGTGCCATCAGTGAAGAACTGCCCTTGGAGCAGTTCTTC	CAISEELPLEQFF
NA	TRBJ2-7	TRBV30	NA	TGTGCCTGGAGTGGACTCTCCTACGAGCAGTACTTC	CAWSGLSYEQYF
NA	TRBJ1-5	TRBV12-5	TRBD1	TGTGCTAGTGGTTTTCGGACAGGGGGGGTCGGCAATCAGCCCCAGCATTTT	CASGFRTGGVGNQPQHF
few	TRBJ1-6	TRBV5-1	NA	TGCGCCAGCAGGTCGACCGGGACGGAGAATTCACCCCTCCACTTT	CASRSTGTENSPLHF